Detailed here is one T cell receptor beta chain. This clonotype was recorded a few times. The antigen it recognizes is unknown. Nothing much larger sits one base from this clone, and base qualities are not available. This sample was taken from a study of CD8 T cells in ankylosing spondylitis (dated by TCRdb to the late 2010s). Regarding the complete study: The study profiled T cell receptor beta repertoires in healthy donors and ankylosing spondylitis patients to find disease-linked TCR variants. The full study cohort was made up of approximately 27 ankylosing spondylitis patients and roughly 100 healthy donors. Samples of peripheral blood were taken, and for ankylosing spondylitis patients, synovial fluid was collected as well.

The run used an Illumina HiSeq 2500. TCR beta libraries were prepared by quantitative 5'-RACE with molecular barcodes. The source study handled its data this way. Disease-linked TCR variants were identified with a new computational method built on a probabilistic model of VDJ rearrangement. In-frame beta chains were kept once TCRdb had trimmed the public reads at Q25 with fastp and called clones with MiXCR. Each entry is one CDR3 protein sequence, shown with its most common DNA and genes. The V and J calls were determined by TCRdb, not by the authors. Across this sample there are 350,000 to 450,000 distinct CDR3 sequences, with roughly 26% seen only once. The ten top clones hold 0.89% of the sample. The paper's findings and limits, for the study overall: Some of the motif variants had been reported before in the synovial fluid and blood of reactive arthritis patients, a finding that suggests common disease-initiation mechanisms. The disease-linked clones had a CD8+ phenotype and were found at relatively low frequencies in peripheral blood. The disease-linked clones were reported to be significantly enriched in matched synovial fluid samples from ankylosing spondylitis patients. A TCR beta motif made up of under ten highly homologous amino acid variants appeared to be characteristic of blood from ankylosing spondylitis patients.

From its cysteine to its phenylalanine, the CDR3 spans 11 amino acids. Only the CDR3 region is kept as DNA, spanning 33 bases read in frame from base 1. V drops 3 bases and J drops 4 bases, leaving 2 bases in between. Per the germline V gene, SGHDN is the CDR1 and FVKESK is the CDR2. This clonotype was obtained from a male donor with ankylosing spondylitis. The material sequenced was blood, either unsorted or a sorted T cell fraction (not recorded which). The chain is encoded by TRBV14 joined to TRBJ2-3; no D gene call is confident. The DNA is TGTGCCAGCAGCCATGCAGATACGCAGTATTTT. It translates as CASSHADTQYF.